These 8 T cell receptor beta chains originate from one sample sequenced in a study of cytomegalovirus exposure and HLA in healthy donors. This PCR relied on a set of 60 Vbeta primers and 13 Jbeta primers. Produced via immunoSEQ multiplex PCR; TCRdb's table is partial and in-frame only. The table has 70,000 to 90,000 clones, 80% to 90% seen once. The sample was PBMCs. The receptors stem from a man in his 70s in good health and CMV-seropositive.

This clone was recorded once. J is TRBJ2-6 and V is TRBV4-1, with TRBD1 matching over 11 bases. With 4 bases clipped from V and 4 bases from J, the junction kept 6 bases outside the gene matches. Germline V gives CDR1 MGHRA, CDR2 YSYEKL. This CDR3 contains 17 residues. The CDR3 DNA sequence: TGCGCCAGCAGCCTTGGACAGGGGGCTACGGGGGCCAACGTCCTGACTTTC. It encodes CASSLGQGATGANVLTF.

The chain couples TRBV2 to TRBJ2-7; TRBD2 aligns across 9 bases. Germline V gives CDR1 SNHLY, CDR2 FYNNEI. V shed 6 bases, J shed 6 bases, and the junction held 12 bases outside the gene matches. This CDR3 is 15 amino acids long. CDR3 sequence reads: CASRPPGLASSEQYF. The CDR3, as DNA: TGTGCCAGCAGGCCCCCGGGACTAGCTAGTAGCGAGCAGTACTTC.

The V call is TRBV28, the J call TRBJ2-7; TRBD2 aligns across 8 bases. CDR1 is MDHEN, CDR2 SYDVKM, per germline. This CDR3 spans 13 amino acids. The trim removed 7 bases at V and 0 bases at J, leaving 2 bases unmatched. In nucleotides, the CDR3 is TGTGCCAGCATTAGCGGGGTCTCCTACGAGCAGTACTTC. Its translation is CASISGVSYEQYF.

V usage is TRBV7-3 and J usage is TRBJ2-5; perhaps TRBD2 as D (6 bases). The CDR3 sequence is 15 residues long. V lost 2 bases and J lost 0, with 10 bases in between. Germline CDR1 is SGHTA and CDR2 is FQGTGA. DNA for the CDR3: TGTGCCAGCAGCTTATCGCCGGGGGACCAAGAGACCCAGTACTTC. Protein product: CASSLSPGDQETQYF.

The chain employs TRBV7-8 and TRBJ2-5, with 7 bases aligning to TRBD1. V was clipped by 5 bases and J by 10 bases; unmatched bases: 16. The CDR3 totals 15 residues. Germline CDR1 is SGHVS and CDR2 is FQNEAQ. The CDR3 region is CASSPSPGTAPGQYF. Written as DNA, the CDR3 is TGTGCCAGCAGCCCAAGTCCCGGGACAGCCCCGGGCCAGTACTTC.

The rearrangement uses TRBV19 and TRBJ2-7; D is uncertain. CDR1 and CDR2 from the germline V gene are LNHDA and SQIVND (reference sequence). Trimming took 0 bases from V and 7 from J, leaving 10 bases between them. The CDR3 sequence is 13 residues long. This CDR3 reads CASSIDTLREQYF. The CDR3 nucleotides are TGTGCCAGTAGTATAGATACCCTACGGGAGCAGTACTTC. Variable domain in full (rest from reference TRBV19 and TRBJ2-7): DGGITQSPKYLFRKEGQNVTLSCEQNLNHDAMYWYRQDPGQGLRLIYYSQIVNDFQKGDIAEGYSVSREKKESFPLTVTSAQKNPTAFYLCASSIDTLREQYFGPGTRLTVT.

The chain links TRBV30 to TRBJ1-5; D is possibly TRBD1 (5 bases). The CDR3 extends over 17 amino acids. Trimming shortened V by 0 bases and J by 2 bases, and 17 bases separated the two germline ends. Germline V lookup: CDR1 GTSNPN, CDR2 SVGIG (reference sequence). The CDR3 protein is CAWSVLQGGKGNQPQHF. DNA for the CDR3: TGTGCCTGGAGTGTACTTCAGGGAGGGAAAGGCAATCAGCCCCAGCATTTT.

This chain uses TRBV5-4 with TRBJ2-7; 10 bases are a match to TRBD2. Germline V lookup: CDR1 SGHNT, CDR2 YYREEE (reference sequence). J gave up 3 bases and V 0 bases, and 3 bases lay outside the gene matches. This CDR3 is built from 15 residues. The CDR3 DNA reads as TGTGCCAGCAGCTTGGTGGCTAGCGGGAGCTACGAGCAGTACTTC. Translating gives CASSLVASGSYEQYF.